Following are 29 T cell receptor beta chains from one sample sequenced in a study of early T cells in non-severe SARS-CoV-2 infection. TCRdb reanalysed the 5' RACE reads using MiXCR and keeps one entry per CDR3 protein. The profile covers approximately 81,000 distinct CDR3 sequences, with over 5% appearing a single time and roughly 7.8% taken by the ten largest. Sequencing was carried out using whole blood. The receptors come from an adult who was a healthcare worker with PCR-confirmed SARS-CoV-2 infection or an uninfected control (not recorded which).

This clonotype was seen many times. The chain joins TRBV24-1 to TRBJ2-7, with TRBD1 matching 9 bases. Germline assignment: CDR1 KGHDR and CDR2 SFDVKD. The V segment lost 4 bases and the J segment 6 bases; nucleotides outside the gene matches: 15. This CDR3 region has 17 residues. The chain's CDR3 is CATSEGGGQGASREQYF. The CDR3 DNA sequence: TGTGCCACCAGTGAAGGTGGGGGACAGGGTGCGTCTCGCGAGCAGTACTTC.

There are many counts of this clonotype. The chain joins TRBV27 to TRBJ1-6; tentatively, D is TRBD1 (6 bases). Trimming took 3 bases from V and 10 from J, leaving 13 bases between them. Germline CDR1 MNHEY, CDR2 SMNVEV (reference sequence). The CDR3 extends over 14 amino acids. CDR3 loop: CASSLRGRGSPLHF. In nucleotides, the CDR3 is TGTGCCAGCAGTTTGAGAGGGAGGGGGTCACCCCTCCACTTT.

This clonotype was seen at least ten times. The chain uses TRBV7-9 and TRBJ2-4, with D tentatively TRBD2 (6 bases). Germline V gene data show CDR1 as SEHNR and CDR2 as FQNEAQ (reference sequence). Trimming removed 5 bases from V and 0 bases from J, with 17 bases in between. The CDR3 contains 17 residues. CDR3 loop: CASSRWAEGVAKNIQYF. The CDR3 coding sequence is TGTGCCAGCAGCCGTTGGGCGGAGGGAGTAGCCAAAAACATTCAGTACTTC.

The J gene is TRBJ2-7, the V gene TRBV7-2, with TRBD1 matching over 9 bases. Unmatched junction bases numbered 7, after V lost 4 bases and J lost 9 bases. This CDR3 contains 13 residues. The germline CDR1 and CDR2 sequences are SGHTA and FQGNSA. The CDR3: CASSSGQGMGQYF. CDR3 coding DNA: TGTGCCAGCAGCTCGGGACAGGGAATGGGGCAGTACTTC.

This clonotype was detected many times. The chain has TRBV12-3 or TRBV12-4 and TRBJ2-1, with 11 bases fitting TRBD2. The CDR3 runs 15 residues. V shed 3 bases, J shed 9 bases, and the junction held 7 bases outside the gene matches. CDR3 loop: CASSLTSGTGIEQFF. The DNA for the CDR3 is TGTGCCAGCAGTTTGACTAGCGGGACTGGGATTGAGCAGTTCTTC.

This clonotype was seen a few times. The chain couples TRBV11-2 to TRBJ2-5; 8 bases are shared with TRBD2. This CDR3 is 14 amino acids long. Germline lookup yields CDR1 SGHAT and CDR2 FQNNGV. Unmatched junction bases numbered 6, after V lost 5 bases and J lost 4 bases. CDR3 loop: CASSPARGVETQYF. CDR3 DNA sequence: TGTGCCAGCAGCCCCGCGCGGGGGGTAGAGACCCAGTACTTC. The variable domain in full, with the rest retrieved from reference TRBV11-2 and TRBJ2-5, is EAGVAQSPRYKIIEKRQSVAFWCNPISGHATLYWYQQILGQGPKLLIQFQNNGVVDDSQLPKDRFSAERLKGVDSTLKIQPAKLEDSAVYLCASSPARGVETQYFGPGTRLLVL.

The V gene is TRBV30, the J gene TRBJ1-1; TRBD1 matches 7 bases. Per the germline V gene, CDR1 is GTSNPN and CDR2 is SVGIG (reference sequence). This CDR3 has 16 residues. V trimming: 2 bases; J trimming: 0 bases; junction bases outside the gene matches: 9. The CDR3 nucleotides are TGTGCCTGGAGTCCCGGACAGGCAACGTTGAACACTGAAGCTTTCTTT. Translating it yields CAWSPGQATLNTEAFF.

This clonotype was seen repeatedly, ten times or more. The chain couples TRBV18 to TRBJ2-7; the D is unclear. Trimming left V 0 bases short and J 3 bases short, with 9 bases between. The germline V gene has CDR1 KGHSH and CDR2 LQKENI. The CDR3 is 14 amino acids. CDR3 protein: CASSPPLPRYEQYF. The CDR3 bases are TGTGCCAGCTCACCACCGCTACCCCGCTACGAGCAGTACTTC.

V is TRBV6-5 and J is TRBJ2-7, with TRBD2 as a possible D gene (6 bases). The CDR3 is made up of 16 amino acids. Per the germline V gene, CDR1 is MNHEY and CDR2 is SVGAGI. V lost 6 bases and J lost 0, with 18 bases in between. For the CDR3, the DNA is TGTGCCAGCAGAAGCCGGGGGACGGTTAGCTCCTACGAGCAGTACTTC. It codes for CASRSRGTVSSYEQYF.

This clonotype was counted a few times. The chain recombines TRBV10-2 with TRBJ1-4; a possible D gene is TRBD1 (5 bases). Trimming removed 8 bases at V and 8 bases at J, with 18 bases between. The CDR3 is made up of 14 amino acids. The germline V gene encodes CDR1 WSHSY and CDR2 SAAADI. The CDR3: CASGPDTPKEKLFF. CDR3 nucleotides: TGCGCCAGCGGGCCGGACACCCCGAAAGAAAAACTGTTTTTT.

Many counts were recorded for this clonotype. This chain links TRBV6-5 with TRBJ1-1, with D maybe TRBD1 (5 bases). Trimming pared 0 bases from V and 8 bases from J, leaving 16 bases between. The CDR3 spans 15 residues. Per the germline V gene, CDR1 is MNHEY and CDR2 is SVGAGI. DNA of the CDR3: TGTGCCAGCAGTTACTCGTACCAGGGAAGAGGGGAAGCTTTCTTT. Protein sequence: CASSYSYQGRGEAFF.

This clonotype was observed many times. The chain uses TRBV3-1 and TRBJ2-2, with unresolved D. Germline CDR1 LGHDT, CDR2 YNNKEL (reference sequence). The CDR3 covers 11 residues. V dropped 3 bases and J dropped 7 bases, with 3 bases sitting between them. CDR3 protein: CASSQGGELFF. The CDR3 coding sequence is TGTGCCAGCAGCCAGGGCGGGGAGCTGTTTTTT. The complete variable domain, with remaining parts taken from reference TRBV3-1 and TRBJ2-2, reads DTAVSQTPKYLVTQMGNDKSIKCEQNLGHDTMYWYKQDSKKFLKIMFSYNNKELIINETVPNRFSPKSPDKAHLNLHINSLELGDSAVYFCASSQGGELFFGEGSRLTVL.

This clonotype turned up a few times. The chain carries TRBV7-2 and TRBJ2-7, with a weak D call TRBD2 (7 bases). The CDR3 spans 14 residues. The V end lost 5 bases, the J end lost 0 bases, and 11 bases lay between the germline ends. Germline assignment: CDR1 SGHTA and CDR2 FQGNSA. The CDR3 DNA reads TGTGCCAGCAGCCCCCGGGGGGCCTCCTACGAGCAGTACTTC. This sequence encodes CASSPRGASYEQYF.

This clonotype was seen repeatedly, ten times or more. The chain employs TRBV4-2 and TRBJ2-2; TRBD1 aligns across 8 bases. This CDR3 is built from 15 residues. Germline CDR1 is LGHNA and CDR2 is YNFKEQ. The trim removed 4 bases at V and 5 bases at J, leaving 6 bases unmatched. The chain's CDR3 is CASSRDRGDTGELFF. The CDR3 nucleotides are TGTGCCAGCAGCCGAGACAGGGGAGATACCGGGGAGCTGTTTTTT.

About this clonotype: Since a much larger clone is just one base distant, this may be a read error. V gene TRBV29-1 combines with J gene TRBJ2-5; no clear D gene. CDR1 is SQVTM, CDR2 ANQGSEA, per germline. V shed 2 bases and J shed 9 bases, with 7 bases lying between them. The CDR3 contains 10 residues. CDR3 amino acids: CSVETESQYF. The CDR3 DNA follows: TGCAGCGTTGAAACGGAGTCCCAGTACTTC.

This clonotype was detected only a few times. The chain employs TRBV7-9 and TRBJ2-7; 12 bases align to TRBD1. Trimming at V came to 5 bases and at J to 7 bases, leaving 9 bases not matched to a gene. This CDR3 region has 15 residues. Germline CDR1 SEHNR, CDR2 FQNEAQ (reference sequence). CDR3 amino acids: CASSQWGQGAFEQYF. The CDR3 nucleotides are TGTGCCAGCAGCCAATGGGGACAGGGGGCTTTTGAGCAGTACTTC.

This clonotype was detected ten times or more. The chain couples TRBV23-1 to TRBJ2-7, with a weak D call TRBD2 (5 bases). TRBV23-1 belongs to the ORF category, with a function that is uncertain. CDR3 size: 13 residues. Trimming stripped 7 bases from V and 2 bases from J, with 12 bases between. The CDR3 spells CASNPDGTYEQYF. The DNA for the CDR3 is TGCGCCAGCAATCCGGACGGGACCTACGAGCAGTACTTC.

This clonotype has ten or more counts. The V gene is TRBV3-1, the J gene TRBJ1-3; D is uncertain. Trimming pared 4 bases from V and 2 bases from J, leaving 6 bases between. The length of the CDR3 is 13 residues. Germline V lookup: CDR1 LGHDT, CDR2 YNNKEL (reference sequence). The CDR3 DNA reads TGTGCCAGCAGCCTAGTGGCTGGAAACACCATATATTTT. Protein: CASSLVAGNTIYF.

CDR3 DNA: TGTGCCAGCAGCTTACAGGGAAGCTCCTACGAGCAGTACTTC. Translated: CASSLQGSSYEQYF. The chain recombines TRBV5-6 with TRBJ2-7; D might be TRBD1 (6 bases). The germline V gene encodes CDR1 SGHDT and CDR2 YYEEEE. The CDR3 has 14 residues. V was pared by 2 bases and J by 0 bases, with 9 bases between. Complete variable domain (other parts from reference TRBV5-6 and TRBJ2-7): DAGVTQSPTHLIKTRGQQVTLRCSPKSGHDTVSWYQQALGQGPQFIFQYYEEEERQRGNFPDRFSGHQFPNYSSELNVNALLLGDSALYLCASSLQGSSYEQYFGPGTRLTVT.

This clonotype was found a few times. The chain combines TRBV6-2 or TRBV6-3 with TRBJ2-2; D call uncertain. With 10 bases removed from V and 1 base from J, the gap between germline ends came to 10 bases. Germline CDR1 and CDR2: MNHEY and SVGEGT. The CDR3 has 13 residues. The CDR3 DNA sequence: TGTGCCAACGAAGATAGGAACACCGGGGAGCTGTTTTTT. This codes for CANEDRNTGELFF.

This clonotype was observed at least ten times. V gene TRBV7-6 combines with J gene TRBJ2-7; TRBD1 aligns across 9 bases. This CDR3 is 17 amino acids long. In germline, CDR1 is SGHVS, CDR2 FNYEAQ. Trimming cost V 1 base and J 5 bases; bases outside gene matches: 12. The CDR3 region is CASSLGRGTGTFHEQYF. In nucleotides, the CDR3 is TGTGCCAGCAGCTTAGGACGGGGGACAGGGACCTTCCACGAGCAGTACTTC.

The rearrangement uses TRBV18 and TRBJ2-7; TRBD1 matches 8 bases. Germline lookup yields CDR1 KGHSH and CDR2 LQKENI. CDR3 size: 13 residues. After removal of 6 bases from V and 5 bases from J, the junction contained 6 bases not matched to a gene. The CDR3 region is CASSKQGDHEQYF. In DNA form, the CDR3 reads TGTGCCAGCTCGAAACAGGGGGACCACGAGCAGTACTTC.

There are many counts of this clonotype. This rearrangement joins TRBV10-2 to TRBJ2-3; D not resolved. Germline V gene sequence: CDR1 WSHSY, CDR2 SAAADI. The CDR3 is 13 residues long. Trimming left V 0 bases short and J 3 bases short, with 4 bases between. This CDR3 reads CASSESVTDTQYF. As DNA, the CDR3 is TGCGCCAGCAGTGAGTCAGTGACAGATACGCAGTATTTT.

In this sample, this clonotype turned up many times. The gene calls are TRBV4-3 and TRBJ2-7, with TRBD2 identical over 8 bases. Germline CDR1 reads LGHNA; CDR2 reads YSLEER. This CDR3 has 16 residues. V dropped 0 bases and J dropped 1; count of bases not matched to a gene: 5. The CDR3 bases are TGCGCCAGCAGCCAAGAGGGCAGCGGGAGTTCCTACGAGCAGTACTTC. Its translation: CASSQEGSGSSYEQYF.

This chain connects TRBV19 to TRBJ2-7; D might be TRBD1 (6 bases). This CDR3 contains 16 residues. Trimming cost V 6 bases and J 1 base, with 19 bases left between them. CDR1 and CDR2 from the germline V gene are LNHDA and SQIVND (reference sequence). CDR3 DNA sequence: TGTGCCAGTAGCCCTTCCCGGACAGCGCTATCCTACGAGCAGTACTTC. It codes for CASSPSRTALSYEQYF. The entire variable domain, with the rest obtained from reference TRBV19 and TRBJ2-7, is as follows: DGGITQSPKYLFRKEGQNVTLSCEQNLNHDAMYWYRQDPGQGLRLIYYSQIVNDFQKGDIAEGYSVSREKKESFPLTVTSAQKNPTAFYLCASSPSRTALSYEQYFGPGTRLTVT.

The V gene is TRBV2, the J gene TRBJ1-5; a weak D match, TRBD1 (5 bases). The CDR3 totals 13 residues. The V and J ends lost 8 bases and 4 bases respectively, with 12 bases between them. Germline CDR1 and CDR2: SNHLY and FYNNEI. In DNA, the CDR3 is TGTGCCAGCCACCGGGACCCTAATCAGCCCCAGCATTTT. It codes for CASHRDPNQPQHF.

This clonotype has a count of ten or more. For the CDR3, the DNA is TGTGCCAGTAAGGAGAACAATCAGCCCCAGCATTTT. Translation gives CASKENNQPQHF. The chain links TRBV19 to TRBJ1-5; D not resolved. The CDR3 extends over 12 amino acids. Germline CDR1 reads LNHDA; CDR2 reads SQIVND (reference sequence). The ends were cut back, 7 bases at V and 3 bases at J, with 7 bases in the middle.

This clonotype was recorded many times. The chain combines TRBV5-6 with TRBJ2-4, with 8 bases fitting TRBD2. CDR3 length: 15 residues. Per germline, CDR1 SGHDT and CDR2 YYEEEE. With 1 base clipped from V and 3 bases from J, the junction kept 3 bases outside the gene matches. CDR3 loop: CASSLLSGDKNIQYF. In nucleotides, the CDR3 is TGTGCCAGCAGCTTGCTTAGCGGGGACAAAAACATTCAGTACTTC.

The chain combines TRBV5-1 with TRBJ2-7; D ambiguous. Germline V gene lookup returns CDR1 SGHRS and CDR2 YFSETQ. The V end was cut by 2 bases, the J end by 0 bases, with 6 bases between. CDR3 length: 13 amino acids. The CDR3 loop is CASSFESSYEQYF. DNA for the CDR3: TGCGCCAGCAGCTTCGAAAGCTCCTACGAGCAGTACTTC. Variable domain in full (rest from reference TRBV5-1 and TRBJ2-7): KAGVTQTPRYLIKTRGQQVTLSCSPISGHRSVSWYQQTPGQGLQFLFEYFSETQRNKGNFPGRFSGRQFSNSRSEMNVSTLELGDSALYLCASSFESSYEQYFGPGTRLTVT.